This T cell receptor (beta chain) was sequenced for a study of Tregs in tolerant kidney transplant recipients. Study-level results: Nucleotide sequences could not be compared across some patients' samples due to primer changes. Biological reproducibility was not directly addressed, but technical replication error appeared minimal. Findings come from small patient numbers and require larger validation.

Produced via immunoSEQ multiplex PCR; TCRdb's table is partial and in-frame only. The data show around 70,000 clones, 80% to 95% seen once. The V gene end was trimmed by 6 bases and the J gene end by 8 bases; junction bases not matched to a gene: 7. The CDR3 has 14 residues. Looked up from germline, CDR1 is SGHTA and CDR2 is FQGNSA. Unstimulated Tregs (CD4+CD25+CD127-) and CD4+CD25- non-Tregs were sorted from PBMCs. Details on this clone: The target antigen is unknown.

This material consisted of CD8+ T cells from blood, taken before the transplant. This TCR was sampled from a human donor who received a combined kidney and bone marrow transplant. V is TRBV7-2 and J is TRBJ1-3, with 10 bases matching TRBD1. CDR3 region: CASSLTGGLDTIYF. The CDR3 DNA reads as TGTGCCAGCAGTTTGACAGGGGGCCTTGACACCATATATTTT.